This section outlines one T cell receptor beta chain sequence together with its context. The antigen remains undetermined. The authors reverse transcribed all of the isolated RNA, so sequencing captured expressed TCRB transcripts. The data were produced by immunoSEQ multiplex PCR, yet TCRdb's version contains in-frame clones alone and is incomplete. Here the sample spans roughly 340,000 clones, around an eighth being singletons. With V trimmed by 1 base and J by 1 base, 3 bases remained unmatched. This CDR3 has 16 residues. Germline CDR1 reads SGHTA; CDR2 reads FQGTGA. Sorting based on CD45RO/CCR7/CD25/CD127/CD95/CD27 separated CD4+ naive, central memory, regulatory and stem cell-like memory cells. The data were taken from a study of beta chain features in type 1 diabetes. Study-level points and caveats: Within each of all four CD4+ subsets, Type 1 diabetes patients had TCRB CDR3s that were moderately but significantly shorter. Insertions at VDJ junctions were less frequent in type 1 diabetes patients. These patients also deleted more nucleotides at the same junctions.

The J gene is TRBJ2-2, the V gene TRBV7-3; 7 bases match TRBD1. This TCR was recovered from a woman aged 18-29 years with type 1 diabetes. The sequenced material came from naive CD4+ T cells from blood. The DNA for the CDR3 is TGTGCCAGCAGCTTAATGCGACAGGGGAACACCGGGGAGCTGTTTTTT. This encodes CASSLMRQGNTGELFF.